These T cell receptor beta chains were read from a single sample in a study of T cell responses to AZD1222 COVID-19 vaccine. Here immunoSEQ multiplex PCR was the method, and the copy in TCRdb shows in-frame clones only, minus some. The table has roughly 25,000 clones, about 86% seen once; the top ten hold more than 7.5%. The sequences come from peripheral blood, collected 28 days after the second AZD1222 dose. These receptors originate from an adult who received the AZD1222 COVID-19 vaccine. Each CDR3 is given with its conserved first and last residue. Fields, in order: CDR3 protein, CDR3 DNA, J gene, CDR3 length, V gene, clone size, D gene. D genes are given only for firm matches. The listing skips clone size in some rows; elsewhere it reads once, few, many or a size class.

CATSDSDRAYGYTF | TGTGCCACCAGTGATTCTGACAGGGCGTATGGCTACACCTTC | TRBJ1-2 | 14 | TRBV24-1 | NA | TRBD1
CASFNRGHNPSYEQYF | TGTGCCAGTTTCAACAGGGGGCACAATCCCTCCTACGAGCAGTACTTC | TRBJ2-7 | 16 | TRBV19 | NA | TRBD1
CATHRDRVNQPQHF | TGTGCTACACACCGGGACAGGGTCAATCAGCCCCAGCATTTT | TRBJ1-5 | 14 | TRBV6-5 | NA | TRBD1
CATSDSRLNTEAFF | TGTGCCACCAGTGATTCTCGATTGAACACTGAAGCTTTCTTT | TRBJ1-1 | 14 | TRBV24-1 | NA | NA
CASSLNSAGQQFF | TGTGCCAGCAGCCTAAACTCGGCGGGACAGCAGTTCTTC | TRBJ2-1 | 13 | TRBV7-9 | NA | NA
CASSISRILGAQYF | TGTGCCAGTAGTATATCTAGGATTCTCGGGGCCCAGTACTTC | TRBJ2-5 | 14 | TRBV19 | once | NA
CASRQGLFSGNTIYF | TGTGCCAGCAGGCAGGGGCTCTTTTCTGGAAACACCATATATTTT | TRBJ1-3 | 15 | TRBV2 | NA | NA
CTAGSNTEAFF | TGCACGGCGGGTTCGAACACTGAAGCTTTCTTT | TRBJ1-1 | 11 | TRBV29-1 | few | NA
CASSEQGSGINEQFF | TGCGCCAGCAGTGAGCAGGGATCGGGCATCAATGAGCAGTTCTTC | TRBJ2-1 | 15 | TRBV10-1 | once | NA
CASSVVTGDTGELFF | TGTGCCAGCAGCGTAGTGACAGGGGACACCGGGGAGCTGTTTTTT | TRBJ2-2 | 15 | TRBV9 | once | TRBD1
CASRAGTTKNIQYF | TGTGCCAGCAGGGCCGGGACAACCAAAAACATTCAGTACTTC | TRBJ2-4 | 14 | TRBV2 | once | NA
CASSSTGTGGPEQYF | TGTGCCAGCTCTTCTACCGGGACAGGGGGTCCCGAGCAGTACTTC | TRBJ2-7 | 15 | TRBV18 | NA | TRBD1
CASSSPPETYEQYF | TGTGCCAGCAGCTCCCCCCCCGAGACCTACGAGCAGTACTTC | TRBJ2-7 | 14 | TRBV3-1/TRBV3-2 | NA | NA
CASSWGTDQFF | TGTGCCAGCAGTTGGGGTACCGACCAGTTCTTC | TRBJ2-1 | 11 | TRBV12-3/TRBV12-4 | NA | NA
CASSLRSGELFF | TGTGCCAGCAGTTTAAGGTCCGGGGAGCTGTTTTTT | TRBJ2-2 | 12 | TRBV27 | NA | NA
CASSKWGTGTSGCTDTQYF | NA | TRBJ2-3 | 19 | TRBV21-1 | NA | NA
CASSPYRNTEAFF | TGTGCCAGCAGCCCCTACAGAAACACTGAAGCTTTCTTT | TRBJ1-1 | 13 | TRBV14 | NA | NA
CASSIRTWDGELFF | TGTGCCAGCAGTATCCGAACATGGGACGGGGAGCTGTTTTTT | TRBJ2-2 | 14 | TRBV2 | NA | NA
CAWRPHKTERSTDTQYF | TGTGCCTGGAGACCTCACAAGACAGAAAGATCCACAGATACGCAGTATTTT | TRBJ2-3 | 17 | TRBV30 | once | NA
CASSLGFGVSAEAFF | TGTGCCAGCAGCTTAGGGTTTGGGGTCTCGGCTGAAGCTTTCTTT | TRBJ1-1 | 15 | TRBV7-9 | NA | NA
CASSASGTVNSPLHF | TGTGCCAGTAGTGCCTCCGGGACAGTTAATTCACCCCTCCACTTT | TRBJ1-6 | 15 | TRBV19 | NA | TRBD1
CASSLRGGMNTEAFF | TGTGCCAGTAGCCTCAGGGGAGGTATGAACACTGAAGCTTTCTTT | TRBJ1-1 | 15 | TRBV19 | NA | NA
CASSLGGTISQPQHF | TGCGCCAGCAGCTTGGGAGGGACTATTAGTCAGCCCCAGCATTTT | TRBJ1-5 | 15 | TRBV5-1 | NA | NA
CASSLGQSSYEQYF | TGTGCCAGCAGCTTAGGACAGAGCTCCTACGAGCAGTACTTC | TRBJ2-7 | 14 | TRBV7-9 | NA | NA
CSVASTGQGRKYGYTF | TGCAGCGTTGCTAGCACGGGACAGGGAAGGAAGTATGGCTACACCTTC | TRBJ1-2 | 16 | TRBV29-1 | NA | TRBD1
CASSPGTGRGGYTF | TGTGCCAGCAGCCCCGGGACAGGCCGTGGGGGCTACACCTTC | TRBJ1-2 | 14 | TRBV7-3 | NA | TRBD1
CNVGPSLGQMYTF | TGCAATGTGGGGCCTTCCCTGGGACAGATGTACACCTTC | TRBJ1-2 | 13 | TRBV29-1 | NA | TRBD1
CASSNSQGQLTYEQYF | TGTGCCAGCAGTAACTCGCAGGGACAGTTGACCTACGAGCAGTACTTC | TRBJ2-7 | 16 | TRBV27 | NA | TRBD1
CASSLAGNSPLHF | TGCGCCAGCAGCTTGGCCGGCAATTCACCCCTCCACTTT | TRBJ1-6 | 13 | TRBV5-1 | NA | NA
CASSKRVEQYF | TGTGCCAGCAGTAAGAGGGTCGAGCAGTACTTC | TRBJ2-7 | 11 | TRBV28 | NA | NA
CASSPRAETGYTF | TGCGCCAGCAGCCCCCGCGCGGAGACCGGCTACACCTTC | TRBJ1-2 | 13 | TRBV5-1 | NA | NA
CASSLVGTSGINEQFF | TGTGCCAGCAGCTTAGTCGGGACTAGCGGGATTAATGAGCAGTTCTTC | TRBJ2-1 | 16 | TRBV7-2 | once | TRBD2
CASSARRQIYNEQFF | TGTGCCAGCAGCGCCCGTCGTCAGATCTACAATGAGCAGTTCTTC | TRBJ2-1 | 15 | TRBV9 | NA | NA
CAIRRGGTYNEQFF | TGTGCCATCAGGCGGGGGGGCACCTACAATGAGCAGTTCTTC | TRBJ2-1 | 14 | TRBV10-3 | NA | TRBD2
CASLTGGEQYF | TGTGCCAGTTTGACAGGGGGCGAGCAGTACTTC | TRBJ2-7 | 11 | TRBV18 | NA | TRBD1